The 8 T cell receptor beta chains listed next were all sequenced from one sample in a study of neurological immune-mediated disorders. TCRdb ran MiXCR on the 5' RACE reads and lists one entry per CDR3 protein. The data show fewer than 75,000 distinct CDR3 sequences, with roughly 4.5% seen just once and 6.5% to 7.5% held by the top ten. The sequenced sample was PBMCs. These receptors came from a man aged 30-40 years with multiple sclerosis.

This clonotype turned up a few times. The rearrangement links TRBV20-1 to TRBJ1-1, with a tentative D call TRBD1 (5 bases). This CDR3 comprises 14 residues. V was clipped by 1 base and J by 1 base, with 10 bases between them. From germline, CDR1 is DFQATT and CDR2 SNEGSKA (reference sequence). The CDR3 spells CSARVEGRNTEAFF. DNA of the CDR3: TGCAGTGCTAGAGTAGAGGGGCGGAACACTGAAGCTTTCTTT.

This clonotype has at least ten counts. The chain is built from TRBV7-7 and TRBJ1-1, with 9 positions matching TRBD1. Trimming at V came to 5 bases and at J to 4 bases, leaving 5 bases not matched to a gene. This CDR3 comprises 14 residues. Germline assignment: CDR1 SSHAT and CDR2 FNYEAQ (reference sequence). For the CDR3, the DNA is TGTGCCAGCAGCCCAGGGACAGGGACCACTGAAGCTTTCTTT. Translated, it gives CASSPGTGTTEAFF.

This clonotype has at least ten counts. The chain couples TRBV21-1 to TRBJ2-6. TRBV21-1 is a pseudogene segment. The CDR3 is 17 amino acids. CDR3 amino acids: CASSRQDSSSGANVLTF. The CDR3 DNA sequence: TGTGCCAGCAGCCGCCAGGACAGTAGCTCTGGGGCCAACGTCCTGACTTTC.

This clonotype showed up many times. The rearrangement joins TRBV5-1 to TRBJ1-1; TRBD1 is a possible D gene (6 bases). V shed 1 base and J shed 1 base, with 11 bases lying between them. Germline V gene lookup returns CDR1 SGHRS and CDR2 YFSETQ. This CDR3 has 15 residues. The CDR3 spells CASSLLWGANTEAFF. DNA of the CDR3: TGCGCCAGCAGCTTGCTCTGGGGGGCGAACACTGAAGCTTTCTTT.

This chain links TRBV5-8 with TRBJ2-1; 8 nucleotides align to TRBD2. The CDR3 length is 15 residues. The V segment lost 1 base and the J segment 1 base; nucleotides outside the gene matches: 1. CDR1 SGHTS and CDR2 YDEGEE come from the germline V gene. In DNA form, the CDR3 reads TGTGCCAGCAGCTTGCGGGGGGGATCCTACAATGAGCAGTTCTTC. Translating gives CASSLRGGSYNEQFF.

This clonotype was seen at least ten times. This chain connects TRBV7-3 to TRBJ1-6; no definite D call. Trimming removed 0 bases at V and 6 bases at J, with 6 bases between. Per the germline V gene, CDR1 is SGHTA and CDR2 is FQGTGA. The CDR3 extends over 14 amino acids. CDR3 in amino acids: CASSLTPGNSPLHF. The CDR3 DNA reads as TGTGCCAGCAGCTTAACACCGGGTAATTCACCCCTCCACTTT.

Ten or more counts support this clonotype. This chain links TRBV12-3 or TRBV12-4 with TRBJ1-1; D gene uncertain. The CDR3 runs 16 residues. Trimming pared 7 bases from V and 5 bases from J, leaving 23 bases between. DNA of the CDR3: TGTGCCAGCACCCTAAGGATCGGGGTTCGGCGGACTGAAGCTTTCTTT. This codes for CASTLRIGVRRTEAFF.

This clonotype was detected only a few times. The chain's CDR3 is CASSLGEANTGELFF. Written as DNA, the CDR3 is TGCGCCAGCAGCTTGGGCGAGGCGAACACCGGGGAGCTGTTTTTT. The J gene is TRBJ2-2, the V gene TRBV5-1; D unclear. V shed 0 bases and J shed 0 bases, with 6 bases lying between them. Germline lookup yields CDR1 SGHRS and CDR2 YFSETQ. The CDR3 totals 15 residues.